Each of the 13 T cell receptor beta chains below was sequenced from the same sample in a study of cytomegalovirus exposure and HLA in healthy donors. Primers: 60 Vbeta forward and 13 Jbeta reverse. Produced via immunoSEQ multiplex PCR; TCRdb's table is partial and in-frame only. This sample has 200,000 or so clones, with approximately 79% found just once. The sample taken for sequencing was PBMCs. These TCRs come from a man aged 45-65 years in good health and CMV-seronegative.

The chain carries TRBV27 and TRBJ2-7; 7 nucleotides align to TRBD1. Germline CDR1 reads MNHEY; CDR2 reads SMNVEV (reference sequence). Trimming removed 8 bases from V and 2 bases from J; junction bases left unmatched: 9. CDR3 length: 14 amino acids. CDR3 sequence: CASHRTGTAYEQYF. CDR3 DNA: TGTGCCAGCCACCGCACCGGGACAGCCTACGAGCAGTACTTC.

This clone has only a few counts. This sequence joins TRBV7-3 and TRBJ2-7; D call uncertain. V lost 5 bases and J lost 1, with 15 bases in between. Germline CDR1 and CDR2: SGHTA and FQGTGA. This CDR3 comprises 15 residues. CDR3 sequence: CASSLESRGSYEQYF. CDR3 bases: TGTGCCAGCAGCCTAGAGTCCCGTGGTTCCTACGAGCAGTACTTC.

V is TRBV4-1 and J is TRBJ1-2; D might be TRBD1 (6 bases). Trimming took off 3 bases at V and 10 bases at J, with 18 bases between the two ends. The CDR3 totals 14 residues. Germline CDR1 and CDR2: MGHRA and YSYEKL. The CDR3 coding sequence is TGCGCCAGCAGCCACCTTGGGGGCGCTATCGACTACACCTTC. Translation gives CASSHLGGAIDYTF.

The chain uses TRBV25-1 and TRBJ2-7; 9 bases fit TRBD1. The V gene end was trimmed by 2 bases and the J gene end by 2 bases; junction bases not matched to a gene: 4. CDR1 is MGHDK and CDR2 is SYGVNS in the germline V gene. CDR3 size: 15 residues. Here the CDR3 reads CASSEPGTGTYEQYF. The CDR3, as DNA: TGTGCCAGCAGTGAACCCGGGACAGGGACCTACGAGCAGTACTTC.

The chain uses TRBV7-3 and TRBJ2-2; weak D call: TRBD1 (5 bases). Trimming left V 5 bases short and J 7 bases short, with 11 bases between. The CDR3 is 13 amino acids. Germline values: CDR1 SGHTA, CDR2 FQGTGA. The DNA of the CDR3 is TGTGCCAGCAGCCGCCTGACAGACGGGGAGCTGTTTTTT. Translation gives CASSRLTDGELFF.

This clone rates as medium-sized (0.01 to 0.1%). The V and J genes are TRBV5-6 and TRBJ1-4; TRBD1 matches at 9 bases. J gave up 10 bases and V 5 bases, and 9 bases lay outside the gene matches. The CDR3 contains 14 residues. Germline CDR1 is SGHDT and CDR2 is YYEEEE. CDR3 protein: CASRAGQGKGKLFF. As DNA, the CDR3 is TGTGCCAGCAGGGCGGGACAGGGAAAAGGAAAACTGTTTTTT. The variable domain in full, with the rest retrieved from reference TRBV5-6 and TRBJ1-4, is DAGVTQSPTHLIKTRGQQVTLRCSPKSGHDTVSWYQQALGQGPQFIFQYYEEEERQRGNFPDRFSGHQFPNYSSELNVNALLLGDSALYLCASRAGQGKGKLFFGSGTQLSVL.

The genes are TRBV27 and TRBJ2-3; D is unclear. Between the trimmed V and J ends, which lost 9 bases and 4 bases, there was a span of 20 bases. The CDR3 length is 15 residues. Germline lookup yields CDR1 MNHEY and CDR2 SMNVEV (reference sequence). CDR3 in amino acids: CARPVVPPSADTQYF. The DNA of the CDR3 is TGTGCCAGGCCCGTCGTCCCCCCGAGCGCAGATACGCAGTATTTT.

This sequence joins TRBV18 and TRBJ1-4; tentatively, D is TRBD1 (6 bases). V was clipped by 4 bases and J by 8 bases, with 17 bases between them. The CDR3 sequence is 15 residues long. Germline CDR1 is KGHSH and CDR2 is LQKENI. Here the CDR3 DNA reads TGTGCCAGCTCACTCCTCGAAGGGGGAAAGGAAAAACTGTTTTTT. This codes for CASSLLEGGKEKLFF. The full variable domain, with the rest looked up from reference TRBV18 and TRBJ1-4, is NAGVMQNPRHLVRRRGQEARLRCSPMKGHSHVYWYRQLPEEGLKFMVYLQKENIIDESGMPKERFSAEFPKEGPSILRIQQVVRGDSAAYFCASSLLEGGKEKLFFGSGTQLSVL.

V and J are TRBV9 and TRBJ2-2; a weak D match, TRBD2 (6 bases). This CDR3 contains 12 residues. Deletions cut 4 bases from V and 7 bases from J, with 8 bases between. The germline V gene has CDR1 SGDLS and CDR2 YYNGEE. The CDR3 protein is CASSPSDGELFF. DNA for the CDR3: TGTGCCAGCAGCCCTAGCGACGGGGAGCTGTTTTTT.

The gene calls are TRBV6-5 and TRBJ1-2; 8 nucleotides align to TRBD1. V was clipped by 6 bases and J by 5 bases; unmatched bases: 2. The CDR3 has 12 residues. Germline V gene lookup returns CDR1 MNHEY and CDR2 SVGAGI. CDR3 in DNA: TGTGCCAGCAGCCAGGGGGCATATGGCTACACCTTC. This codes for CASSQGAYGYTF.

This rearrangement joins TRBV2 to TRBJ1-1; D is ambiguous. The V gene lost 1 base and the J gene lost 2 bases, with 17 bases spanning the gap. The germline gives CDR1 SNHLY, CDR2 FYNNEI. CDR3 length: 17 amino acids. Written as DNA, the CDR3 is TGTGCCAGCAGTGAAGACGGATTGTGGCAGGCAAACACTGAAGCTTTCTTT. Translation gives CASSEDGLWQANTEAFF. The complete variable domain, with remaining parts taken from reference TRBV2 and TRBJ1-1, reads EPEVTQTPSHQVTQMGQEVILRCVPISNHLYFYWYRQILGQKVEFLVSFYNNEISEKSEIFDDQFSVERPDGSNFTLKIRSTKLEDSAMYFCASSEDGLWQANTEAFFGQGTRLTVV.

This rearrangement joins TRBV4-1 to TRBJ2-3, with TRBD2 matching 7 bases. Per germline, CDR1 MGHRA and CDR2 YSYEKL. The CDR3 has 15 residues. The V segment lost 2 bases and the J segment 1 base; nucleotides outside the gene matches: 3. The CDR3 nucleotides are TGCGCCAGCAGCCAACTAGCGGACCGCACAGATACGCAGTATTTT. Its translation is CASSQLADRTDTQYF.

The chain links TRBV2 to TRBJ1-5; D is possibly TRBD1 (5 bases). The CDR3 is made up of 14 amino acids. CDR1 and CDR2 from the germline V gene are SNHLY and FYNNEI. V was pared by 3 bases and J by 5 bases, with 11 bases between. CDR3 residues: CASSERTSYQPQHF. In DNA form, the CDR3 reads TGTGCCAGCAGTGAGAGGACATCCTATCAGCCCCAGCATTTT.